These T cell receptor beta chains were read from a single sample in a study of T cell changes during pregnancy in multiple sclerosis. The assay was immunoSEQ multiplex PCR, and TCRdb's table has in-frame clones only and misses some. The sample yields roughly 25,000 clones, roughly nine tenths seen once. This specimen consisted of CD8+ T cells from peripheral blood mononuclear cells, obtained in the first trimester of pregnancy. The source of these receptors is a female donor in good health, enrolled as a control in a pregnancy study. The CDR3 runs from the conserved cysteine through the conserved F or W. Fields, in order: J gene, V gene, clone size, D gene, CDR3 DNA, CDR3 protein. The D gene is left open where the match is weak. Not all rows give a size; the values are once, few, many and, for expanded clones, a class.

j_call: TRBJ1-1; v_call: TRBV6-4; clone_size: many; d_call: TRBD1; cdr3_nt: TGTGCCAGCAGTGACGGGACAGGGGGCGGGCAAGCTTTCTTT; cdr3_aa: CASSDGTGGGQAFF
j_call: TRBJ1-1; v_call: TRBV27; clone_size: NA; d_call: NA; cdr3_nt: TGTGCCAGCAGTCGAGGGTTGAACACTGAAGCTTTCTTT; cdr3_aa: CASSRGLNTEAFF
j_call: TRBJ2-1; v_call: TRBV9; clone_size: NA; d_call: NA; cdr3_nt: TGTGCCAGCAGCGGGAGGTCGGGTGAGCAGTTCTTC; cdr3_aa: CASSGRSGEQFF
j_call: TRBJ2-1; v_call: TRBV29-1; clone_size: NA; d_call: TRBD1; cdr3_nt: TGCAGCTTTAGAACGAGGGACAGGGCCTACAATGAGCAGTTCTTC; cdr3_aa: CSFRTRDRAYNEQFF
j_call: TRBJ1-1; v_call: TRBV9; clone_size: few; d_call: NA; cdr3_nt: TGTGCCAGCAGCGACTTAATGAACACTGAAGCTTTCTTT; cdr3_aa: CASSDLMNTEAFF
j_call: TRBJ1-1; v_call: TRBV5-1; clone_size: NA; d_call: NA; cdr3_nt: TGCGCCAGCAGCTTCACAGGAAACACTGAAGCTTTCTTT; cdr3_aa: CASSFTGNTEAFF
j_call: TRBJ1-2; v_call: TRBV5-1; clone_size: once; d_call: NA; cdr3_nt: TGCGCCAGCAGCACAGAGCCTCCTTTCCCCTATGGCTACACCTTC; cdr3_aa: CASSTEPPFPYGYTF
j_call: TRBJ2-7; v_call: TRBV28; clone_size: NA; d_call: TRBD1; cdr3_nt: TGTGCCAGCAGTCCGGGGACAGGGCCCGAGCAGTACTTC; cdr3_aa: CASSPGTGPEQYF
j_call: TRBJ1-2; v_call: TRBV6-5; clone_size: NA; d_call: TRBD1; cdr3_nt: TGTGCCAGCAGTTACACAGGGGGCATTCGTGGCTACACCTTC; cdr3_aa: CASSYTGGIRGYTF
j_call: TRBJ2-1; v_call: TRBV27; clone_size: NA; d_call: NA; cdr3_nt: TGTGCCAGCAGTACCTACTCCTACAATGAGCAGTTCTTC; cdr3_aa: CASSTYSYNEQFF
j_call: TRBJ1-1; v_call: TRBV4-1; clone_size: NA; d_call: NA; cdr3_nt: TGCGCCAGCAGCCACCCCGTAGGGGGTGGGAACACTGAAGCTTTCTTT; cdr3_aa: CASSHPVGGGNTEAFF
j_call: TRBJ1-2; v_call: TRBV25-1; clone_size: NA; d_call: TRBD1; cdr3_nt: TGTGCCAGCCCATTCTCCATTGACAGGGTCGGCTATGGCTACACCTTC; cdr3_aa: CASPFSIDRVGYGYTF
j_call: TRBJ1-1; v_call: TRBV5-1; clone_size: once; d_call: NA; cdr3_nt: TGCGCCAGCAGCTTGGCCTCAGGAGGGAGAACTGAAGCTTTCTTT; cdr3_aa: CASSLASGGRTEAFF
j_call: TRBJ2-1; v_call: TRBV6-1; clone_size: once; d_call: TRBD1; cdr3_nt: TGTGCCAGCAGTGAGGGGACAGTCTACAATGAGCAGTTCTTC; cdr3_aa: CASSEGTVYNEQFF
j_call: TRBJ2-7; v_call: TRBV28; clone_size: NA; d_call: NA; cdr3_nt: TGTGCCAGCAGTTTCTTAGACAGGGAGCAGTACTTC; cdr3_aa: CASSFLDREQYF
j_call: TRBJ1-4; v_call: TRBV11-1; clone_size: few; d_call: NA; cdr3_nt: TGTGCCAGCAGCCCTTCGGCAAGAGGGGAAAAACTGTTTTTT; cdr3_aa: CASSPSARGEKLFF
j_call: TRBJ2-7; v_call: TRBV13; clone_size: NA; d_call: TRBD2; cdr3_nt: TGTGCCAGCAGCGGGGGACTAGCGGGGGCCTACGAGCAGTACTTC; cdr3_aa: CASSGGLAGAYEQYF
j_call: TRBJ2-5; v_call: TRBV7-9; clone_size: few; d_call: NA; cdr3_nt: TGTGCCAGCAGCTCCCCACTAGTTCAAGAGACCCAGTACTTC; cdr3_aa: CASSSPLVQETQYF
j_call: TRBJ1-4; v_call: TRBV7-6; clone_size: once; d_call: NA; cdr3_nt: TGTGCCAGCAGCTCGGGTAGCGCCTTGGGAGAAAAACTGTTTTTT; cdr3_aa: CASSSGSALGEKLFF
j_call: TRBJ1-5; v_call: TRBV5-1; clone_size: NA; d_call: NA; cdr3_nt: TGCGCCAGCAGCTTGGCAGGGCGGCAGCCCCAGCATTTT; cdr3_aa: CASSLAGRQPQHF
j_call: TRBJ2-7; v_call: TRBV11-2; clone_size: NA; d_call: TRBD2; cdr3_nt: TGTGCCAGCAAATCGGGAGGGTACTACGAGCAGTACTTC; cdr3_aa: CASKSGGYYEQYF
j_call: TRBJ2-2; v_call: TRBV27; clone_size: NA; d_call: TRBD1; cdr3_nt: TGTGCCAGCAGTTGGACAGGGCCGTCGGGGGAGCTGTTTTTT; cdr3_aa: CASSWTGPSGELFF
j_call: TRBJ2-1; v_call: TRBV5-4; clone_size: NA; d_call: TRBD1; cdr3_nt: TGTGTAGGACAGGTTTACAATGAGCAGTTCTTC; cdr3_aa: CVGQVYNEQFF
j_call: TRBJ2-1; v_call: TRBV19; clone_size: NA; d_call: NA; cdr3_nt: TGTGCCAGTAAGGACGGGATGAGAAATGAGCAGTTCTTC; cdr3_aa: CASKDGMRNEQFF
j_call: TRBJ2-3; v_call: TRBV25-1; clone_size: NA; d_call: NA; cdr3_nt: TGTGCCAGCAGTGATCAAACAGGGTTGGACACAGATACGCAGTATTTT; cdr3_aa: CASSDQTGLDTDTQYF
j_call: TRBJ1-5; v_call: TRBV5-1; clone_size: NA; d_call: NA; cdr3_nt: TGCGCCAGCAGCACGACAGGAGATAGCAATCAGCCCCAGCATTTT; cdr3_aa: CASSTTGDSNQPQHF
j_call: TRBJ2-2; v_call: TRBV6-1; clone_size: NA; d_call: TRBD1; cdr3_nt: TGTGCCAGCGGGGACAGGAGGGCCGGGGAGCTGTTTTTT; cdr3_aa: CASGDRRAGELFF
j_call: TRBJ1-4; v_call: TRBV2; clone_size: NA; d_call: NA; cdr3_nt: TGTGCCAGCAGGATTGGGCAGCAAAATGAAAAACTGTTTTTT; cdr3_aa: CASRIGQQNEKLFF
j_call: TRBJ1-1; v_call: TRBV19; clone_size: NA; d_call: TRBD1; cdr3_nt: TGTGCCAGTAGTATACAGGGGGTTACTGAAGCTTTCTTT; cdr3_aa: CASSIQGVTEAFF
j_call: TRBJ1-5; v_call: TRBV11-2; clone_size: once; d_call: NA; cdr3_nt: TGTGCCAGCCGCCGGGACATAAATCAGCCCCAGCATTTT; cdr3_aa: CASRRDINQPQHF
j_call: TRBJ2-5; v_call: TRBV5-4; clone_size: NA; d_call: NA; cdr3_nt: TGTGCCAGCAGTCTTACAGGGCGAGAGACCCAGTACTTC; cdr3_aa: CASSLTGRETQYF
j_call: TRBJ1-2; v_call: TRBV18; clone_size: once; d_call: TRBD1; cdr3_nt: TGTGCCAGCTCACCCTTCAGGGGGCCAGGGGGCTATGGCTACACCTTC; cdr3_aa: CASSPFRGPGGYGYTF
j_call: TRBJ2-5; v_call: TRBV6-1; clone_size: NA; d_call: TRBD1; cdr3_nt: TGTGCCAGCACTCTACAGGGGAGAGAGACCCAGTACTTC; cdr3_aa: CASTLQGRETQYF
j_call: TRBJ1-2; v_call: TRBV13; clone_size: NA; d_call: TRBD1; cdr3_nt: TGTGCCAGCAGCCCCACAGGGGGCGGGGGCTATGGCTACACCTTC; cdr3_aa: CASSPTGGGGYGYTF
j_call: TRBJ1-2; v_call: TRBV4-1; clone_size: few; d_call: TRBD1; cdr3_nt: TGCGCCAGCAGCCAAGCCCGGGACAGACTTTACTATGGCTACACCTTC; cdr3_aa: CASSQARDRLYYGYTF
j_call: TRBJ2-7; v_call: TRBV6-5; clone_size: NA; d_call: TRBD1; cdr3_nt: TGTGCCAGCAGCGGACAGGGCCGGATCTACGAGCAGTACTTC; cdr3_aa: CASSGQGRIYEQYF
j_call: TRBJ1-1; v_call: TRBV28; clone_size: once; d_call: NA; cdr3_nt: TGTGCCAGCAGCTACAGCCTACAGAACACTGAAGCTTTCTTT; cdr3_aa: CASSYSLQNTEAFF
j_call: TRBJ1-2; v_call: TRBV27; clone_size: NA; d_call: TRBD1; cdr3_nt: TGTGCCAGTACAGGGGGCTATGGCTACACCTTC; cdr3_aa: CASTGGYGYTF
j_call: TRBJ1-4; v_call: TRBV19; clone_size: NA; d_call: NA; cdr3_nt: TGTGCCAGTAGTAGTGGCGGCGGAAGTAATGAAAAACTGTTTTTT; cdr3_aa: CASSSGGGSNEKLFF
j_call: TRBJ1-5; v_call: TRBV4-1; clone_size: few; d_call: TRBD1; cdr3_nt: TGCGCCAGCAGAGCGACAGGGGGCGATAGCAATCAGCCCCAGCATTTT; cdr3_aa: CASRATGGDSNQPQHF
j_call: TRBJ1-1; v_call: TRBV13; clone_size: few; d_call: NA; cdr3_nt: TGTGCCAGCAGCTTATCTACTGAAGCTTTCTTT; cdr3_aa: CASSLSTEAFF
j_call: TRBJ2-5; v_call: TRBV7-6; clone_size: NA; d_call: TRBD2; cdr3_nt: TGTGCCAGCAGCACGCTACTAGCGGGAGGTGAAGAGACCCAGTACTTC; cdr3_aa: CASSTLLAGGEETQYF
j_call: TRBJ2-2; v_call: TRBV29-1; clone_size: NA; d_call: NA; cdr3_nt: TGCAGCGTTGTCTCAGGGACCGGGGAGCTGTTTTTT; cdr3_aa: CSVVSGTGELFF
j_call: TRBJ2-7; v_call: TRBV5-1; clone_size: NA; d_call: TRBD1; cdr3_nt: TGCGCCAGCAGCTTATTAAGACAGGGTCGATCATACGAGCAGTACTTC; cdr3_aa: CASSLLRQGRSYEQYF
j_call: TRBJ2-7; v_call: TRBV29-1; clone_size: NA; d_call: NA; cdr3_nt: TGCAGCGTACAGGGTTACGAGCAGTACTTC; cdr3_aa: CSVQGYEQYF